Below, one T cell receptor (beta chain) is given with its context. This clonotype was seen repeatedly, ten times or more. Its antigen remains undetermined. Base quality data are lacking; no much larger clone is found one base away. This sample was included in a study of immune heterogeneity within non-small cell lung tumors listed by TCRdb under 2018. Background on the whole study: Histology comprised several squamous cell carcinomas, 10 non-squamous carcinomas and 1 tumor not otherwise specified. Neoantigen binding to each patient's HLA alleles was predicted with netMHCpan-3.0 for mutant peptides of 8 to 11 amino acids. Transcriptome data were available for just 40 to 50 loci from about a dozen patients, whereas TCR repertoire analysis spanned fewer than 65 tumor loci from roughly 14 patients. To examine intratumoral immune heterogeneity, the study used whole-exome sequencing, RNA-seq and TCR beta repertoire sequencing on multiple spatially distinct regions of each NSCLC tumor.

The V end loses 0 bases and the J end loses 6 bases, and a stretch of 8 bases separates them. Reading from cysteine to phenylalanine, the CDR3 counts 12 amino acids. Only CDR3 DNA is held: 36 bases, read in frame from base 1. For CDR1 and CDR2, the germline V gene (reference sequence) lists DFQATT and SNEGSKA. Genomic DNA extracted from bulk tumor tissue served as TCR template, with approximately 590 ng gDNA amplified per sample. During surgery, multiple biopsies were taken from each primary tumor, with sampling sites spaced as far apart as possible within the tumor mass. Patients in the study cohort, which was described as untreated, were newly diagnosed NSCLC cases going through curative surgery. The donors were roughly 15 patients with newly diagnosed non-small cell lung cancer who were having surgery with curative intent. Resected tumor masses were reviewed by two independent pathologists. Sequencing was performed only on DNA and RNA samples of high quality.

Broader findings and caveats from the paper: Within a patient, the same dominant CDR3B clonotypes appeared at multiple loci, but different tumor locations also contained unique high-frequency clones. For the most part, high-frequency TCR beta clonotypes differed from one individual patient to another. Local tumor mutational burden and local T-cell repertoire clonality had a statistically significant but moderate positive correlation (R about 0.35).

The TCR beta CDR3 region was amplified with a multiplex PCR system whose first round of about 9 cycles used 32 V-gene forward primers and 13 J-gene reverse primers. A QIAGEN Multiplex PCR Kit was used for first-round PCR, and the primer sequences were filed in Chinese patent CN105087789A. Illumina universal primers were attached in a second round of PCR run with the Phusion High-Fidelity PCR Kit. TCR libraries were paired-end sequenced at 151 bp read length on the Illumina HiSeq X Ten platform. Turning to the authors' computational methods: Reads lacking multiplex PCR primers were removed with Cutadapt, read pairs were merged with PEAR, and CDR3 regions were called with MiXCR default settings. Repertoire diversity used Shannon entropy, and clonality was computed as one minus Shannon entropy divided by ln of productive unique sequence count. Clonotypes at a frequency of at least 0.5% were defined as dominant or high-frequency T-cell clones. TCRdb trimmed public reads at Q25 via fastp, called clones via MiXCR and kept in-frame beta chains. Under each unique CDR3 protein, matching rows form one entry showing the most common genes and DNA. The V and J calls and clone size come from TCRdb's table, not from the authors' own analysis. The sample includes about 13,000 distinct CDR3 sequences, with about 23% observed a single time. The ten largest make up around 15% of the sample.

This sequence uses TRBV20-1 and TRBJ1-1; the D gene assignment is ambiguous. The sequencing sample was made of lung tumor tissue. This receptor was identified in a man aged 50-60 years with non-small cell lung cancer. The CDR3 is CSARDDSSEAFF. The DNA sequence is as follows: TGCAGTGCTAGAGATGATTCCTCTGAAGCTTTCTTT.